This TCR beta chain is drawn from a study of graft-versus-host responses after intestinal transplantation. The wider study: Tacrolimus and steroids were given for about three years to all recipients after anti-thymocyte globulin induction.

The CDR3 totals 17 residues. The junction had 9 bases not matched to a gene; V was cut back by 4 bases and J by 1 base. CDR1 is SGHAT, CDR2 FQDESV, per germline (reference sequence). Intraepithelial lymphocytes and lamina propria lymphocytes were released through processing of graft tissue. Data came from immunoSEQ multiplex PCR; TCRdb stores just in-frame clones and leaves some out. Here the sample spans some 15,000 clones, around 83% being singletons. The TCR comes from a human patient who received an intestinal transplant, so some T cells may come from the graft donor. The chain recombines TRBV11-1 with TRBJ2-3, with TRBD1 matching over 9 bases. The specimen was ileum tissue, collected 584 days after intestinal transplantation. The CDR3 spells CASSSGQGPIGTDTQYF. CDR3 DNA: TGTGCCAGCAGCTCGGGACAGGGTCCGATTGGCACAGATACGCAGTATTTT.